This T cell receptor (beta chain) was profiled in a study of blood T cell repertoires in COVID-19. Only in-frame clones appear in the TCRdb table, and some are missing; sequencing was by immunoSEQ multiplex PCR. This sample has about 110,000 clones; around 83% occur once, and the top ten carry 4.3%. CDR3 length equals 13 residues. V was pared by 5 bases and J by 5 bases, with 12 bases between. The germline V gene encodes CDR1 LGHDT and CDR2 YNNKEL (reference sequence). In this sample, this clone turned up once. The sequence came from a man between 70 and 80 years old with acute or convalescent COVID-19. The sample was peripheral blood. The chain links TRBV3-1 (or the pseudogene TRBV3-2) to TRBJ2-5; a weak D match, TRBD1 (6 bases). This CDR3 is CASSIQGGETQYF. The CDR3, as DNA: TGTGCCAGCAGCATACAGGGTGGGGAGACCCAGTACTTC.